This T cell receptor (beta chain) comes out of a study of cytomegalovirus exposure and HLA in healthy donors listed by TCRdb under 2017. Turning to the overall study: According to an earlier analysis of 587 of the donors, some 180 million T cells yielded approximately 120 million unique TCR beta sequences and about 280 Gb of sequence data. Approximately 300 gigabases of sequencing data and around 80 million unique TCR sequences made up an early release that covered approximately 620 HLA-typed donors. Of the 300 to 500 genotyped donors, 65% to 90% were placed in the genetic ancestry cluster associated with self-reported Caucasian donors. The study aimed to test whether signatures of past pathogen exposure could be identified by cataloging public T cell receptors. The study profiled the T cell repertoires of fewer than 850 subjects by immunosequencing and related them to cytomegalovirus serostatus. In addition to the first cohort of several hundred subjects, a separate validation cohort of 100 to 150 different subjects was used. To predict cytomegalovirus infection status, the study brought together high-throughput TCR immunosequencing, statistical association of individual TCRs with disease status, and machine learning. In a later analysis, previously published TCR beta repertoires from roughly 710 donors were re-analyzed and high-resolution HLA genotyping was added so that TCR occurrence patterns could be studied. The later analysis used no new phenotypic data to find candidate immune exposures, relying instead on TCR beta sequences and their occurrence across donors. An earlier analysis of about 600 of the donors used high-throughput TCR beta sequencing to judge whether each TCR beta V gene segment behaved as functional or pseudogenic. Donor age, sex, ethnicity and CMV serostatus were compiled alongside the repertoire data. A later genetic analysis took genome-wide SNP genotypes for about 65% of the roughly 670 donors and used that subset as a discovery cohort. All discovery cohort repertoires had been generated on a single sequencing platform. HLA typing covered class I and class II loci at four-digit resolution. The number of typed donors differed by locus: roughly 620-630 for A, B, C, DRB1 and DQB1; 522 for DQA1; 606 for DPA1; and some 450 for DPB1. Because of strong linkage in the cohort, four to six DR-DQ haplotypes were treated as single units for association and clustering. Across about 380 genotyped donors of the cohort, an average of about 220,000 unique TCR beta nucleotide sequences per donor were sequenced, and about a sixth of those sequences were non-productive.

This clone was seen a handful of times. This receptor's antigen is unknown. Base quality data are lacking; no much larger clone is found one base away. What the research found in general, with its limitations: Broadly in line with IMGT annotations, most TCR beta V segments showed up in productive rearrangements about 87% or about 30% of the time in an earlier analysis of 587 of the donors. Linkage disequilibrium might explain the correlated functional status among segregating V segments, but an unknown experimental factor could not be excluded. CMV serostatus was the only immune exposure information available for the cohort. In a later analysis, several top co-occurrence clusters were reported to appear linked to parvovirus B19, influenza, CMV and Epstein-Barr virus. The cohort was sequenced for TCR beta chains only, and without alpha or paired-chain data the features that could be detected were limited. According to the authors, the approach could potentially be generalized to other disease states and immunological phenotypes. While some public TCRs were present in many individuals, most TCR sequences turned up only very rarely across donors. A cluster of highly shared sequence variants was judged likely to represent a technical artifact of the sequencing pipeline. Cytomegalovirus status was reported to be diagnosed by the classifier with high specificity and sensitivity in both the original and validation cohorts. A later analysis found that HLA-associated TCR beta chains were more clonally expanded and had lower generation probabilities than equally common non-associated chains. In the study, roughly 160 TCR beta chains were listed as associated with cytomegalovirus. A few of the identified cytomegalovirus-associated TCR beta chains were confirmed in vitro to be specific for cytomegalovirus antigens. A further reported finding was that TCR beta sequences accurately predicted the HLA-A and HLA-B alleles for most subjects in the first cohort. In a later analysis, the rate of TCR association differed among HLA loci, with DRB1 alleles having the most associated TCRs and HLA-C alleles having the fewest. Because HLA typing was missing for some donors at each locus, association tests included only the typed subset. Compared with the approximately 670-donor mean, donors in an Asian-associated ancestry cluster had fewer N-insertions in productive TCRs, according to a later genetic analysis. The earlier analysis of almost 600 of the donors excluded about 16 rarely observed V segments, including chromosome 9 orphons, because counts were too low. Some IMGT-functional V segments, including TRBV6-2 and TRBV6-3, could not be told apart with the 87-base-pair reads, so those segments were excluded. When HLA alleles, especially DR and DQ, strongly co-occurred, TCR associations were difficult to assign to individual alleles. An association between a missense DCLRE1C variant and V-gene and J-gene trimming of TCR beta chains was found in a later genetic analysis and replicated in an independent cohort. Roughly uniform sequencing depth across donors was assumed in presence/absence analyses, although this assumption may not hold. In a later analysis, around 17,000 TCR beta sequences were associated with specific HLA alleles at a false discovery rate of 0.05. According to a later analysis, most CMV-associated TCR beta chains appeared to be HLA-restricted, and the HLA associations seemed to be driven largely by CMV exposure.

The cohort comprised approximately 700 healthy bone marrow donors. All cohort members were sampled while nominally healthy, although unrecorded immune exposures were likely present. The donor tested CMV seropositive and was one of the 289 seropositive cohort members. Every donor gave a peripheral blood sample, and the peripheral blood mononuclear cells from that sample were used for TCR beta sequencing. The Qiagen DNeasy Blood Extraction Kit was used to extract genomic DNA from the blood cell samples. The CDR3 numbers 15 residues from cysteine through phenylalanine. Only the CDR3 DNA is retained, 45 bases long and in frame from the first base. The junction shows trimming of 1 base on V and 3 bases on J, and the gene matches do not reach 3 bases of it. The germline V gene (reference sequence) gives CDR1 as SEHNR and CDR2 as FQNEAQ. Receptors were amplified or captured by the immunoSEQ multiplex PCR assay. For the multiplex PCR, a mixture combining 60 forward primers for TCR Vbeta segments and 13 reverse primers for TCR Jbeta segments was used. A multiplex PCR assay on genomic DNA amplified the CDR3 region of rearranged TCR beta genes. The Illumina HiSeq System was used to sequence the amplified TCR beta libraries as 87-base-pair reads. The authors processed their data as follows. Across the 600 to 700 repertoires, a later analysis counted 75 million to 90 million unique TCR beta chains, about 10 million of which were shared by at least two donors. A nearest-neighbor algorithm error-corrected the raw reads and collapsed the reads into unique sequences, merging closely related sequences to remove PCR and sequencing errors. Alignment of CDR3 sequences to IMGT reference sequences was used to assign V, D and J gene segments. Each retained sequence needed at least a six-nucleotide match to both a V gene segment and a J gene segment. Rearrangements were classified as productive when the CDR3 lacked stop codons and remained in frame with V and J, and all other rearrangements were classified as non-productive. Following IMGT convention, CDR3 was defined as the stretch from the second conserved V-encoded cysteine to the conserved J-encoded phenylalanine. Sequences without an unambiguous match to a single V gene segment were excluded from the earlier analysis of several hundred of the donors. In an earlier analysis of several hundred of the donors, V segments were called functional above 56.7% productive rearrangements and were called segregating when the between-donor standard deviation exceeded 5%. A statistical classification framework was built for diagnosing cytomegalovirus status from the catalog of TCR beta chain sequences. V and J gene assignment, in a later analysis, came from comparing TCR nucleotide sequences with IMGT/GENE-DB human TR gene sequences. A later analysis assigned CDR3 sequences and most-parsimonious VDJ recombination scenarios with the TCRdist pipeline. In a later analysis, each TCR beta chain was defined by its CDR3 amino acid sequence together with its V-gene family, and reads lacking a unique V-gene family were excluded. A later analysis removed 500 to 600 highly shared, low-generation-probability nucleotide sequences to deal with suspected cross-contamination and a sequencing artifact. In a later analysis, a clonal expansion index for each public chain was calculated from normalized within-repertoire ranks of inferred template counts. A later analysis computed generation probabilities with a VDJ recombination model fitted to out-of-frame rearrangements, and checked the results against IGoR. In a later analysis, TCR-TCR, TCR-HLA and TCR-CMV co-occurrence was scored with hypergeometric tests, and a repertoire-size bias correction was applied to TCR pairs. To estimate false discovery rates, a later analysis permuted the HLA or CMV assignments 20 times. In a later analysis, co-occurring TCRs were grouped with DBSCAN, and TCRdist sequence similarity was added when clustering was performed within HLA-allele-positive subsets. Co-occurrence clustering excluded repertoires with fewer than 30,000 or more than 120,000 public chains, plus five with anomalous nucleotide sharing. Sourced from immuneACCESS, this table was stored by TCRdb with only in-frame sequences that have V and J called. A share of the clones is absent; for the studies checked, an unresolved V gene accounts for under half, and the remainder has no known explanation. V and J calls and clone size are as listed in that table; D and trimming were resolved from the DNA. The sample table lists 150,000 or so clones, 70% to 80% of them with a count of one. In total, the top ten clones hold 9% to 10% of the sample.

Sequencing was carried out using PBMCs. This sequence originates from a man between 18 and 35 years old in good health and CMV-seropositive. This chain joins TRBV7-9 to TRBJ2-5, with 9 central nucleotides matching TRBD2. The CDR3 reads CASSLVRLAEETQYF. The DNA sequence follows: TGTGCCAGCAGCTTAGTACGACTAGCGGAAGAGACCCAGTACTTC.